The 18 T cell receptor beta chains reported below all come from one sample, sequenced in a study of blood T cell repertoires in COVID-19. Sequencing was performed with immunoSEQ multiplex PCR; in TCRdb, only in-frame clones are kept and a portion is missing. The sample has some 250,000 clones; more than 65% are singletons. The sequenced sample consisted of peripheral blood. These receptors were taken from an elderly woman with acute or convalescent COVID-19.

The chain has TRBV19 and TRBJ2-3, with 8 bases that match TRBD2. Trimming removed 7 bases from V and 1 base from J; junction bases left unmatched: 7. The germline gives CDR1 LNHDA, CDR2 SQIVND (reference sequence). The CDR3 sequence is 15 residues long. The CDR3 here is CASTPGGGRTDTQYF. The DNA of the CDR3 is TGTGCCAGTACCCCCGGGGGGGGCCGCACAGATACGCAGTATTTT.

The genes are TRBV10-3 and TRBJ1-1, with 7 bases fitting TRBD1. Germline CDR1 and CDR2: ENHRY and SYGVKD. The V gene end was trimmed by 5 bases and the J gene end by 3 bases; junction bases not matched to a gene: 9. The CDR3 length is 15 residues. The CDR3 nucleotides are TGTGCCATCAGTCCTAAGGGGGCTACGGACACTGAAGCTTTCTTT. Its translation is CAISPKGATDTEAFF.

The CDR3 here is CASRGHYNEQFF. For the CDR3, the DNA is TGTGCCAGCAGAGGACACTACAATGAGCAGTTCTTC. The chain is built from TRBV27 and TRBJ2-1, with TRBD1 as a possible D gene (5 bases). V dropped 6 bases and J dropped 3 bases, with 6 bases sitting between them. Germline loops: CDR1 MNHEY, CDR2 SMNVEV (reference sequence). The length of the CDR3 is 12 residues.

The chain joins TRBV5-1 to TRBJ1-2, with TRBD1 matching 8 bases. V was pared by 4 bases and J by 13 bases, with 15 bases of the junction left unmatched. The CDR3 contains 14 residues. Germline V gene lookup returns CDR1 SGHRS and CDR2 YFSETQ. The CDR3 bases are TGCGCCAGCAGCGGACAGGGTGGCGGGTTGGTCGGCACCTTC. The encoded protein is CASSGQGGGLVGTF.

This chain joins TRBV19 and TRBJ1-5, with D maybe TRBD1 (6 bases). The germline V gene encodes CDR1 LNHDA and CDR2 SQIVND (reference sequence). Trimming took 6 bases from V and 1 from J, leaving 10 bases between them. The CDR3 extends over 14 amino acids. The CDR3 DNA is TGTGCCAGTAGACACACAGGGAGCAATCAGCCCCAGCATTTT. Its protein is CASRHTGSNQPQHF.

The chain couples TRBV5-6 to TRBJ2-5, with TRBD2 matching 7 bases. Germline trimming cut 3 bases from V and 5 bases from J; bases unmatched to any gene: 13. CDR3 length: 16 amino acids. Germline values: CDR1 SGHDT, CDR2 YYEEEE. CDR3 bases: TGTGCCAGCAGCTCCAATTTCGGGAGGTCTGAGGAGACCCAGTACTTC. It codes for CASSSNFGRSEETQYF.

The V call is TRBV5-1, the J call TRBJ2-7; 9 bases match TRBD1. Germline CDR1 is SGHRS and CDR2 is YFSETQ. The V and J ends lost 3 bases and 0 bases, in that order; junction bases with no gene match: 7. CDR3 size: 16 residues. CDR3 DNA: TGCGCCAGCAGCTATCGGACAGGGGAAAACTCCTACGAGCAGTACTTC. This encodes CASSYRTGENSYEQYF.

The CDR3 coding sequence is TGTGCCAGCTCTACAAGGGACTCGAGGGGAGAGACCCAGTACTTC. Translation: CASSTRDSRGETQYF. The V gene is TRBV18, the J gene TRBJ2-5; weak D call: TRBD2 (6 bases). The CDR3 length is 15 residues. V gave up 6 bases and J gave up 4 bases, with 18 bases separating them. Germline CDR1 reads KGHSH; CDR2 reads LQKENI. The full variable domain, completed using reference TRBV18 and TRBJ2-5, is NAGVMQNPRHLVRRRGQEARLRCSPMKGHSHVYWYRQLPEEGLKFMVYLQKENIIDESGMPKERFSAEFPKEGPSILRIQQVVRGDSAAYFCASSTRDSRGETQYFGPGTRLLVL.

CDR3 region: CASSLFRSGSPNNEQFF. CDR3 nucleotide sequence: TGTGCCAGCAGCTTATTCAGGAGCGGGAGCCCCAATAATGAGCAGTTCTTC. The rearrangement joins TRBV11-2 to TRBJ2-1, with 8 nucleotides matching TRBD2. Per the germline V gene, CDR1 is SGHAT and CDR2 is FQNNGV. This CDR3 has 17 amino acids. V trimming: 2 bases; J trimming: 7 bases; junction bases outside the gene matches: 13.

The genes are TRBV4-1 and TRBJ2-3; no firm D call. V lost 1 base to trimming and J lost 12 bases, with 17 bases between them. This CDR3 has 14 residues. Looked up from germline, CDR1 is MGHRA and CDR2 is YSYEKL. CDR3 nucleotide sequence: TGCGCCAGCAGCCAAGGACACGGAATCACAATACAGTATTTT. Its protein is CASSQGHGITIQYF.

The CDR3 sequence is CASSQGVRGYTF. CDR3 in DNA: TGTGCCAGCAGTCAGGGCGTACGGGGCTACACCTTC. This rearrangement joins TRBV3-1 (or the pseudogene TRBV3-2) to TRBJ1-2; TRBD1 might be the D (5 bases). The CDR3 spans 12 residues. Trimming stripped 6 bases from V and 8 bases from J, with 13 bases between. Per germline, CDR1 LGHDT and CDR2 YNNKEL (reference sequence).

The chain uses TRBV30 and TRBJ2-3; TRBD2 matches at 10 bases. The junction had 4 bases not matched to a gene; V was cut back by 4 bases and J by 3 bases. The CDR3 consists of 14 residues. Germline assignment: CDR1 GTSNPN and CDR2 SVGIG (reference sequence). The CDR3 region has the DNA TGTGCCTGGAAAGGACTAGCGGTAACAGATACGCAGTATTTT. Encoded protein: CAWKGLAVTDTQYF.

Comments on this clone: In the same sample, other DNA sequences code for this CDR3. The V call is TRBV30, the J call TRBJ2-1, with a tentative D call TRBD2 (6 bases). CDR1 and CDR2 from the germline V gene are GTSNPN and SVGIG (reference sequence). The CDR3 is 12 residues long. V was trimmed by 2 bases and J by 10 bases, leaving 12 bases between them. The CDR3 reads CAWSRSGGEQFF. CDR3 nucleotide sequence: TGTGCCTGGAGTAGGTCAGGAGGGGAGCAGTTCTTC.

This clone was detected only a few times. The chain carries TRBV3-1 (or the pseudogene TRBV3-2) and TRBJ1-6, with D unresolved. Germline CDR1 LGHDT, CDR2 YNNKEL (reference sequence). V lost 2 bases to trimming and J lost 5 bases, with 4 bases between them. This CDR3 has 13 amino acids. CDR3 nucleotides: TGTGCCAGCAGCCAACCAAATAATTCACCCCTCCACTTT. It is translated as CASSQPNNSPLHF.

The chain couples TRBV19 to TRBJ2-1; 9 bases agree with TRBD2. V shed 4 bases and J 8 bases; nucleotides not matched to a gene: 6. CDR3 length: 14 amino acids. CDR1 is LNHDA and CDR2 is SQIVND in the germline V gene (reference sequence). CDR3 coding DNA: TGTGCCAGTAGTAGGGTAGCGGGAGTAGATGAGCAGTTCTTC. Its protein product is CASSRVAGVDEQFF.

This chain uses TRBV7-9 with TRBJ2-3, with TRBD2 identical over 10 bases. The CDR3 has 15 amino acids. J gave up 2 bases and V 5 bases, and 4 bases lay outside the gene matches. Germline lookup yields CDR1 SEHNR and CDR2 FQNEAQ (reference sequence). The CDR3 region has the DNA TGTGCCAGCAGCCGCGGACTAGCGGACACAGATACGCAGTATTTT. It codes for CASSRGLADTDTQYF.

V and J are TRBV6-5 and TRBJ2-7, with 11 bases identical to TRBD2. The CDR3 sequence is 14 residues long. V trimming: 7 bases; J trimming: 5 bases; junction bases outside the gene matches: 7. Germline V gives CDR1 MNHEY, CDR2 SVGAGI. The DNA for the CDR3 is TGTGCCAGCACTCCTAGCGGGGGGTACCACGAGCAGTACTTC. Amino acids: CASTPSGGYHEQYF.

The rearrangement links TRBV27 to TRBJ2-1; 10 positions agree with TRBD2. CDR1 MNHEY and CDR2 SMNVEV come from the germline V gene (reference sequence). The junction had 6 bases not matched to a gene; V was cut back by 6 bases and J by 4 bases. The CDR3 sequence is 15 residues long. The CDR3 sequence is CASRTGLAPYNEQFF. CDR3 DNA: TGTGCCAGCAGGACGGGACTAGCGCCGTACAATGAGCAGTTCTTC.